This T cell receptor beta chain was recovered during a study of blood T cell repertoires in COVID-19. Looking at the study overall: Acute and convalescent COVID-19 samples came from the United States, Italy and Spain. T cells, B-cell-depleted T cells, or PBMCs supplied cDNA or gDNA.

There are 14 residues in the CDR3. V lost 3 bases and J lost 10; bases outside the gene matches: 11. Germline V gene data show CDR1 as LGHDT and CDR2 as YNNKEL (reference sequence). In the original processing: Counts of nucleated cells, estimated from reference gene primer amplification, were obtained. Profiled with immunoSEQ multiplex PCR; TCRdb holds only in-frame clones, not every one. Clone size and V and J calls were adopted from that table, with D and trimming inferred from the DNA. The sample yields approximately 94,000 clones, roughly 87% seen once. The material sequenced was peripheral blood. The receptor's source is a man under 40 in a cohort sampled during active COVID-19. The V gene is TRBV3-1 (or the pseudogene TRBV3-2), the J gene TRBJ2-7; 8 bases line up with TRBD1. The CDR3 spells CASSQTGTGNRQYF. The CDR3, as DNA: TGTGCCAGCAGCCAGACCGGGACAGGAAACCGACAGTACTTC.